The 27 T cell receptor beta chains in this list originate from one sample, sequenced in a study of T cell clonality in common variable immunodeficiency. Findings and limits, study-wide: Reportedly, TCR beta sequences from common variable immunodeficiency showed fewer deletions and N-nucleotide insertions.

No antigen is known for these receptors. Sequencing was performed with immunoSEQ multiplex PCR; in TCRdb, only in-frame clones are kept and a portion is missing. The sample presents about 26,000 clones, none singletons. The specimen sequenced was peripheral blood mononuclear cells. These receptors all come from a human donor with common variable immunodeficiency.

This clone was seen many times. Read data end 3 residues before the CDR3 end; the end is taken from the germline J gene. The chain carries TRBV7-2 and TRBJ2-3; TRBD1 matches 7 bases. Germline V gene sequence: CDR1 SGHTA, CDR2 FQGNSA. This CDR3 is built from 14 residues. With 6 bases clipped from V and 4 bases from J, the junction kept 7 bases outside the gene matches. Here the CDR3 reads CASRWVQGADTQYF. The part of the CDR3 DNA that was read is TGTGCCAGCAGATGGGTTCAGGGGGCAGATACG.

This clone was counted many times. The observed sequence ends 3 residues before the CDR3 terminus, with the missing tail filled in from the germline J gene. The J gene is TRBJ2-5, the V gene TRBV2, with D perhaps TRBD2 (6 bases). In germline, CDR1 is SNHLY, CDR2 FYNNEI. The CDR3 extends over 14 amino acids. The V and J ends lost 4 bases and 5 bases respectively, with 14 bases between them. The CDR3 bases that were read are TGTGCCAGCAGTGGTGCCTTTGGGGGGGAGACC. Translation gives CASSGAFGGET. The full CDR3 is CASSGAFGGETQYF.

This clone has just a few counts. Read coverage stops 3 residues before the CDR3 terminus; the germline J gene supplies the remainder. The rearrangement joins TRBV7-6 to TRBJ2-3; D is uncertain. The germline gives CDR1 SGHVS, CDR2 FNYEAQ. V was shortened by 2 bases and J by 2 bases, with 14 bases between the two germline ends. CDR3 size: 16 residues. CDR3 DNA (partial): TGTGCCAGCAGCTTATCCGGTCCGGTGGTCACAGATACG. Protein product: CASSLSGPVVTDT. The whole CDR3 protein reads CASSLSGPVVTDTQYF.

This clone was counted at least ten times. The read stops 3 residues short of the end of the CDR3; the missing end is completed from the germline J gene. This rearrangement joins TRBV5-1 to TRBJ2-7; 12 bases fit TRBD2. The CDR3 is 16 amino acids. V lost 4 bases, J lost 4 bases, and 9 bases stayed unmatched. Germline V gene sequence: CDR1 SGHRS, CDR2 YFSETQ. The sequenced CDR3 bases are TGCGCCAGCAGCAAAGGAGGGACTAGCGGGCCGTACGAG. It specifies CASSKGGTSGPYE. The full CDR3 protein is CASSKGGTSGPYEQYF.

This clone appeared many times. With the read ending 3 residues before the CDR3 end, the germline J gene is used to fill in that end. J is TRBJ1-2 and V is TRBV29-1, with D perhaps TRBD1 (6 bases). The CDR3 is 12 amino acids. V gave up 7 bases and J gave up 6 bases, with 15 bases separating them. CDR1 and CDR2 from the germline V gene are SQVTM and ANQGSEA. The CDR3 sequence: CSGLQGGDGYTF. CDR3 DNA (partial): TGCAGCGGCCTACAGGGCGGTGATGGC.

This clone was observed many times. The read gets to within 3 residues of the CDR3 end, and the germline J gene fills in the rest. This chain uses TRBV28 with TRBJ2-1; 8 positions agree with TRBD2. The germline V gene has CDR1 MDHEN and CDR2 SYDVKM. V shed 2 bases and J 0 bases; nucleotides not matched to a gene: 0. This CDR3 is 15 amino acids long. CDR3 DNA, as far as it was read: TGTGCCAGCAGTTTAAGCGGGAGCTCCTACAATGAG. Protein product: CASSLSGSSYNE. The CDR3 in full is CASSLSGSSYNEQFF.

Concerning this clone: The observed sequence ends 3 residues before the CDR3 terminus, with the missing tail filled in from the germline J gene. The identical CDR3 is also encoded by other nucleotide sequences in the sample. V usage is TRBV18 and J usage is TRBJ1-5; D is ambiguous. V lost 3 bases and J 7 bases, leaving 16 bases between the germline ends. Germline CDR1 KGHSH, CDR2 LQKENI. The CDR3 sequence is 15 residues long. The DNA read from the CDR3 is TGTGCCAGCTCACCTAGCGGGCGGGCCGCGCAGCCC. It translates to CASSPSGRAAQP. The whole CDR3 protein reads CASSPSGRAAQPQHF.

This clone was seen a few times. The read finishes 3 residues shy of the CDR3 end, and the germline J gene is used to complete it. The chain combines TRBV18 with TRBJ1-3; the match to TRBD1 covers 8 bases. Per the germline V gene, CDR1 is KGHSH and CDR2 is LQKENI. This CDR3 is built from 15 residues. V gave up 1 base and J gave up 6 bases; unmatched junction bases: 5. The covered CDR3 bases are TGTGCCAGCTCACCACTTGGACAGGGAGAAAACACC. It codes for CASSPLGQGENT. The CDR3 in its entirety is CASSPLGQGENTIYF. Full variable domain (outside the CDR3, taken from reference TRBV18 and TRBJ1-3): NAGVMQNPRHLVRRRGQEARLRCSPMKGHSHVYWYRQLPEEGLKFMVYLQKENIIDESGMPKERFSAEFPKEGPSILRIQQVVRGDSAAYFCASSPLGQGENTIYFGEGSWLTVV.

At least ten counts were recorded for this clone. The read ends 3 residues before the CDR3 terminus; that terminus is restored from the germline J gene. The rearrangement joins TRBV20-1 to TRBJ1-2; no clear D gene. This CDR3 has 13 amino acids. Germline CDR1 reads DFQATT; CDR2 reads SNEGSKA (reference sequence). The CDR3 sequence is CSARGEPMRGYTF. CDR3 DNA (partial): TGCAGTGCTAGAGGTGAACCGATGCGGGGC.

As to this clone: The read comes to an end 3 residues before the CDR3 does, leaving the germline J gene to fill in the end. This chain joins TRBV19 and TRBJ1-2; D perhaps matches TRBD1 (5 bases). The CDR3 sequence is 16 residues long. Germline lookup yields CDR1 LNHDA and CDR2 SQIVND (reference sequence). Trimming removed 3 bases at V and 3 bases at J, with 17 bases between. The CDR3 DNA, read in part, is TGTGCCAGTAGTATCACGGTGGGCAGGGAGGACTATGGC. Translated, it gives CASSITVGREDYG. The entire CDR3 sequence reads CASSITVGREDYGYTF.

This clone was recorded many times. The CDR3 region is CASSLTGLNYEQYF. The part of the CDR3 DNA that was read is TGCGCCAGCAGCTTGACAGGGCTAAACTACGAG. This chain connects TRBV5-1 to TRBJ2-7; the D gene is possibly TRBD1 (6 bases). The CDR3 end is not reached by the read, which stops 3 residues before it; the germline J gene fills it in. CDR1 SGHRS and CDR2 YFSETQ come from the germline V gene. The CDR3 is made up of 14 amino acids. With 1 base removed from V and 3 bases from J, the gap between germline ends came to 11 bases.

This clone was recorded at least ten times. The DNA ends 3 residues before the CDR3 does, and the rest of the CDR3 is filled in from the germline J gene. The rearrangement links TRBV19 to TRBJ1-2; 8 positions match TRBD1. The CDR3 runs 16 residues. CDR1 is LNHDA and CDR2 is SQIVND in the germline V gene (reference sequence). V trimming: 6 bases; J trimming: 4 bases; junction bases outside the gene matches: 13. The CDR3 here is CASRSSGTGKVYGYTF. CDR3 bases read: TGTGCCAGTAGATCCTCCGGGACAGGCAAGGTCTATGGC.

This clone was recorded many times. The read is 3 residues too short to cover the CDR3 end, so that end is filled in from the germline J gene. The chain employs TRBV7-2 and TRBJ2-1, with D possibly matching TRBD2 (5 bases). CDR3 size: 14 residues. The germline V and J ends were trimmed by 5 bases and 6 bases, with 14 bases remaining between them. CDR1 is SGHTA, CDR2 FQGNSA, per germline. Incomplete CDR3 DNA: TGTGCCAGCAGCCCAGGACTCACGGGCAATGAG. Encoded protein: CASSPGLTGNE. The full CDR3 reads CASSPGLTGNEQFF.

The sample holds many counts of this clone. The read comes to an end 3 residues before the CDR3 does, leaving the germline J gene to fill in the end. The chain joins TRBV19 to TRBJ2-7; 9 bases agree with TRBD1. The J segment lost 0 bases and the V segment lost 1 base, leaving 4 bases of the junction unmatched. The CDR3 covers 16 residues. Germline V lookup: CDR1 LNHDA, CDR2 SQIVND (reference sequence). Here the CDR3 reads CASSIVTGGFSYEQYF. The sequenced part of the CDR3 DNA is TGTGCCAGTAGTATAGTCACAGGGGGCTTCTCCTACGAG.

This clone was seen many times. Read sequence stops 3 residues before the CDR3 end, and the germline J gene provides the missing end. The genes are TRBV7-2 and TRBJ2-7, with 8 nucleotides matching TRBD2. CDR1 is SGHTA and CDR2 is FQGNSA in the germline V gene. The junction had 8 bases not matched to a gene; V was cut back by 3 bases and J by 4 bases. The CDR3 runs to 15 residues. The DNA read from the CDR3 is TGTGCCAGCAGCTTCGTCGGTACTAGCGGATACGAG. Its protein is CASSFVGTSGYE. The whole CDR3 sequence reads CASSFVGTSGYEQYF.

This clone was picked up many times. The CDR3 protein is CAGGKPISPTEETQYF. CDR3 DNA, as far as it was read: TGTGCCGGCGGTAAACCTATCAGCCCCACGGAAGAGACC. The chain carries TRBV9 and TRBJ2-5, with D uncertain. The read terminates 3 residues ahead of where the CDR3 ends, so the germline J gene completes it. The V end lost 10 bases, the J end lost 3 bases, and 25 bases lay between the germline ends. Germline V gives CDR1 SGDLS, CDR2 YYNGEE. The CDR3 is 16 residues long.

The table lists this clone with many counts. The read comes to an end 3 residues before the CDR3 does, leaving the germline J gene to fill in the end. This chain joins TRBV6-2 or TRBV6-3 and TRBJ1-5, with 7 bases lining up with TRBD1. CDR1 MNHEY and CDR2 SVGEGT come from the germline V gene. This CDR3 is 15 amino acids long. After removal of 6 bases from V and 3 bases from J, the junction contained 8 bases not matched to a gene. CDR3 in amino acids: CASRWDSRFNQPQHF. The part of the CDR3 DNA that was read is TGTGCCAGCAGATGGGACAGCCGCTTCAATCAGCCC.

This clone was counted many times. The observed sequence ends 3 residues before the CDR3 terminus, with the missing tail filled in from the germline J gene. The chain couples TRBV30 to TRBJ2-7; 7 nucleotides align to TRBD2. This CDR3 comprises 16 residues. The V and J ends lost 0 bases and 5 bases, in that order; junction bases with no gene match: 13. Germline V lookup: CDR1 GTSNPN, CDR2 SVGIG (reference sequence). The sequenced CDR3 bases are TGTGCCTGGAGTGTATTTCCCGGGCTAGCGGTAAACGAG. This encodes CAWSVFPGLAVNE. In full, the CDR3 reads CAWSVFPGLAVNEQYF.

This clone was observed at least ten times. CDR3 bases read: TGCGCCAGCAGCTCGGACGGCCGGGGTGAAAAA. This codes for CASSSDGRGEK. The entire CDR3 protein reads CASSSDGRGEKLFF. The chain joins TRBV5-1 to TRBJ1-4; D gene ambiguous. The DNA ends 3 residues before the CDR3 does, and the rest of the CDR3 is filled in from the germline J gene. CDR3 length equals 14 residues. Germline assignment: CDR1 SGHRS and CDR2 YFSETQ. The V end lost 3 bases, the J end lost 7 bases, and 13 bases lay between the germline ends. Filled out from reference TRBV5-1 and TRBJ1-4, the complete variable domain reads KAGVTQTPRYLIKTRGQQVTLSCSPISGHRSVSWYQQTPGQGLQFLFEYFSETQRNKGNFPGRFSGRQFSNSRSEMNVSTLELGDSALYLCASSSDGRGEKLFFGSGTQLSVL.

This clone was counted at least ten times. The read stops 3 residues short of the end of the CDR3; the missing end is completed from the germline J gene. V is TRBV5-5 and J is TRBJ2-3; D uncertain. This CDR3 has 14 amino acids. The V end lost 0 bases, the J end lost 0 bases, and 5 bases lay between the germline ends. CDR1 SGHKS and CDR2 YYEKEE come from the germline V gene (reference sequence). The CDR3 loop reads CASSLEGSTDTQYF. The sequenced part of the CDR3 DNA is TGTGCCAGCAGCTTGGAGGGCAGCACAGATACG.

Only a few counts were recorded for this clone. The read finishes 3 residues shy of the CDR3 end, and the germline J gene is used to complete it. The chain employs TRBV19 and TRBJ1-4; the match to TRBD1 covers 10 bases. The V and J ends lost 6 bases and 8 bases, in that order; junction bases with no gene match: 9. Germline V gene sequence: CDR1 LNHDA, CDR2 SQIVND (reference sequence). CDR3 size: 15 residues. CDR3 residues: CASRGTGAFKEKLFF. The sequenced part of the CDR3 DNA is TGTGCCAGTAGGGGGACAGGGGCCTTTAAGGAAAAA.

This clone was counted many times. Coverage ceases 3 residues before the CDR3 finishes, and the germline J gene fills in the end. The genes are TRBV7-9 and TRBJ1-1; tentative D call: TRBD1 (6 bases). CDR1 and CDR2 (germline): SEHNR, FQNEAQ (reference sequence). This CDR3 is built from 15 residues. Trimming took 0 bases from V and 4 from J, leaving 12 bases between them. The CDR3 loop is CASSLASGTSTEAFF. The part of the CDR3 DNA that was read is TGTGCCAGCAGCTTAGCCTCCGGGACAAGCACTGAA.

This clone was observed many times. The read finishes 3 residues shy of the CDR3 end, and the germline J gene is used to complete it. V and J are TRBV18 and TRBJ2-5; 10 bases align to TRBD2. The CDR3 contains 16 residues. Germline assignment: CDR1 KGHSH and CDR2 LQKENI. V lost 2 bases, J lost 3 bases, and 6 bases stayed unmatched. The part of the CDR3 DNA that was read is TGTGCCAGCTCACCAGCGGCTAGCGGGGGAGAAGAGACC. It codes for CASSPAASGGEET. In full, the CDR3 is CASSPAASGGEETQYF. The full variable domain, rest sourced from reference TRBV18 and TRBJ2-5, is NAGVMQNPRHLVRRRGQEARLRCSPMKGHSHVYWYRQLPEEGLKFMVYLQKENIIDESGMPKERFSAEFPKEGPSILRIQQVVRGDSAAYFCASSPAASGGEETQYFGPGTRLLVL.

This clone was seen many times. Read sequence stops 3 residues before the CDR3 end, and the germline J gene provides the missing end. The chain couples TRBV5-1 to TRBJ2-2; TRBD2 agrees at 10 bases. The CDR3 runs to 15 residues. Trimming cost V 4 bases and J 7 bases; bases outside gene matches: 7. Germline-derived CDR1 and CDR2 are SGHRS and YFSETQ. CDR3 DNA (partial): TGCGCCAGCAGCCTCCTAGCGGGAGCTGGCGGGGAG. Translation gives CASSLLAGAGGE. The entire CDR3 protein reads CASSLLAGAGGELFF.

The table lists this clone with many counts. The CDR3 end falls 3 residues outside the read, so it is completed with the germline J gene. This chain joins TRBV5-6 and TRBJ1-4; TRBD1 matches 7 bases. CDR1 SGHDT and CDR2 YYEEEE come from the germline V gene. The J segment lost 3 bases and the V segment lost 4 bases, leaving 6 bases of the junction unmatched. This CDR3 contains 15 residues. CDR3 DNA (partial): TGTGCCAGCAGCATAACAGGGGCCCCTAATGAAAAA. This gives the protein CASSITGAPNEK. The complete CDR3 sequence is CASSITGAPNEKLFF.

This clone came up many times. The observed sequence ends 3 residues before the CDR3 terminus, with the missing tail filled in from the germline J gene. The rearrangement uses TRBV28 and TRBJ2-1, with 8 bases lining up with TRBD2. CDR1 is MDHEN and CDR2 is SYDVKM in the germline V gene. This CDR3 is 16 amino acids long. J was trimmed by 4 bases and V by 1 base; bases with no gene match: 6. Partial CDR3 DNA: TGTGCCAGCAGTTTATTATCGGGAGGGGTTTACAATGAG. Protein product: CASSLLSGGVYNE. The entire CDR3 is CASSLLSGGVYNEQFF.

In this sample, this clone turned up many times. The sequenced part of the CDR3 DNA is TGTGCCACCAGCAGAGGGAGAGGGGGATCCAATTCACCC. This encodes CATSRGRGGSNSP. The whole CDR3 sequence is CATSRGRGGSNSPLHF. The chain combines TRBV15 with TRBJ1-6, with D possibly being TRBD1 (6 bases). The read ends 3 residues shy of where the CDR3 ends; the end is completed using the germline J gene. The CDR3 spans 16 residues. CDR1 is LNHNV, CDR2 YYDKDF, per germline (reference sequence). V lost 1 base to trimming and J lost 7 bases, with 14 bases between them.